Given below is one TCR beta chain in context. Its antigen is not identified. Germline V gives CDR1 LNHDA, CDR2 SQIVND (reference sequence). Trimming took off 1 base at V and 5 bases at J, with 9 bases between the two ends. CDR3 length: 13 amino acids. The entry originates in a study of OX40 agonist ivuxolimab in advanced cancers. Study-wide results and caveats: Expansion of clones was among the lowest in partial responders at 0.1-3.0 mg/kg.

This table comes from immunoSEQ multiplex PCR, and its TCRdb copy is limited to in-frame clones, with some not included. Of about 79,000 clones in the sample, about 95% were seen once. At cycle 4 day 1, cycle 7 day 1, and baseline, blood was sampled. The source was CD4+ or CD8+ T cells sorted from blood, collected in a trial of the OX40 agonist ivuxolimab. This rearrangement joins TRBV19 to TRBJ2-7; maybe TRBD1 (5 bases). This sequence originates from an adult with an advanced solid tumor such as melanoma, head and neck, liver or kidney cancer. CDR3 DNA sequence: TGTGCCAGTAGTATAGGGGGCTGGAACGAGCAGTACTTC. The encoded protein is CASSIGGWNEQYF.